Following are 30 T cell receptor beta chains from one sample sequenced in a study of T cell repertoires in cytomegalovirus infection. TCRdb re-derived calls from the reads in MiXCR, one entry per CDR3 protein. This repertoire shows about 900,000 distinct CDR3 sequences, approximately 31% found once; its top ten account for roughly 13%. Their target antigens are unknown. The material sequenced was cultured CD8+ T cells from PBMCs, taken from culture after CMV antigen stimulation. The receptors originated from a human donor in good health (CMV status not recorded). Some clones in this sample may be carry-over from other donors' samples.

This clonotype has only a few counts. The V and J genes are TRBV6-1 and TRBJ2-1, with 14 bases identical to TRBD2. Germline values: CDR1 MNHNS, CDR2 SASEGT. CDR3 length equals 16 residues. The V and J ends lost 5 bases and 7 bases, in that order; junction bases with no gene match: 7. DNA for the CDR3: TGTGCCAGCAGTTCCCTGGGACTAGCGGGAGAGAATGAGCAGTTCTTC. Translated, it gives CASSSLGLAGENEQFF.

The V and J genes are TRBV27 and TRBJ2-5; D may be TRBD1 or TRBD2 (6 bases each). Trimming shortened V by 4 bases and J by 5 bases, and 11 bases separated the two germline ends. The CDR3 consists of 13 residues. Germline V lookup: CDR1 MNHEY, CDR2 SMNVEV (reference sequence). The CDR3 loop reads CASSSGARETQYF. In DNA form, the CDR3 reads TGTGCCAGCAGTTCGGGGGCGCGGGAGACCCAGTACTTC.

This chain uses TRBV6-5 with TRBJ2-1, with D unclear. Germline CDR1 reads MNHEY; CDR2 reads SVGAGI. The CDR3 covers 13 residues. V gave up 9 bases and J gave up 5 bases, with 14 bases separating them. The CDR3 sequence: CASRIVGNNEQFF. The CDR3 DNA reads TGTGCCAGTAGAATAGTGGGGAACAATGAGCAGTTCTTC.

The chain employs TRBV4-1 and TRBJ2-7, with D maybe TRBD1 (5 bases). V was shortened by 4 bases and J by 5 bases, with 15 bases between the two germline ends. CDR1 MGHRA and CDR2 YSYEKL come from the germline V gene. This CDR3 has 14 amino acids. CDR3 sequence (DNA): TGCGCCAGCAGCCCCGGCCAGGGTATCCACGAGCAGTACTTC. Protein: CASSPGQGIHEQYF.

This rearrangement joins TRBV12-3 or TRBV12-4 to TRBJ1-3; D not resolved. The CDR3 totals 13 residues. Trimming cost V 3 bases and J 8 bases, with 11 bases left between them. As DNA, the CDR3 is TGTGCCAGCAGTTTTGTCCGTCGGGACACCATATATTTT. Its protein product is CASSFVRRDTIYF.

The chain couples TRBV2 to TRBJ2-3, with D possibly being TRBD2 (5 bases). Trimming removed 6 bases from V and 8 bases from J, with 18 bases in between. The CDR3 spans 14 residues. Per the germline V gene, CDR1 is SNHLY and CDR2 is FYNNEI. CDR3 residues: CASRLSTVGATQYF. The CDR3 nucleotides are TGTGCCAGCAGATTAAGTACAGTGGGAGCTACGCAGTATTTT.

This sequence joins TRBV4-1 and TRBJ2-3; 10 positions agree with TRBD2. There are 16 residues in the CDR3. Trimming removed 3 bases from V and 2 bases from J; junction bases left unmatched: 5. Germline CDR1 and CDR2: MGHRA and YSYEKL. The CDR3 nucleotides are TGCGCCAGCAGCCAGAGTAGCGGGGGGTACACAGATACGCAGTATTTT. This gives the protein CASSQSSGGYTDTQYF.

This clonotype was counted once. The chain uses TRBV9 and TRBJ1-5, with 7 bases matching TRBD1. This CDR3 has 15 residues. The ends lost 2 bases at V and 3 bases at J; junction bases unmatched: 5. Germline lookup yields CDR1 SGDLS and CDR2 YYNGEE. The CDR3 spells CASSVTGAHNQPQHF. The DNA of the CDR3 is TGTGCCAGCAGCGTTACAGGGGCCCACAATCAGCCCCAGCATTTT.

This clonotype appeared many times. CDR3 sequence reads: CASTLGGLYEQYF. The CDR3 DNA sequence: TGTGCCAGCACCCTGGGGGGCCTCTACGAGCAGTACTTC. The chain employs TRBV12-3 or TRBV12-4 and TRBJ2-7; the D call may be TRBD1 or TRBD2 (6 bases each). The ends were cut back, 7 bases at V and 3 bases at J, with 13 bases in the middle. The CDR3 spans 13 residues.

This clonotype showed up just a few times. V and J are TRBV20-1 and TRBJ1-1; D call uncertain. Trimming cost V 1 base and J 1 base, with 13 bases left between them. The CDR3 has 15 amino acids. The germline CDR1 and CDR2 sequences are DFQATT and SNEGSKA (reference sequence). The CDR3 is CSARVIGLPNTEAFF. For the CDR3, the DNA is TGCAGTGCTAGAGTAATCGGGCTTCCGAACACTGAAGCTTTCTTT.

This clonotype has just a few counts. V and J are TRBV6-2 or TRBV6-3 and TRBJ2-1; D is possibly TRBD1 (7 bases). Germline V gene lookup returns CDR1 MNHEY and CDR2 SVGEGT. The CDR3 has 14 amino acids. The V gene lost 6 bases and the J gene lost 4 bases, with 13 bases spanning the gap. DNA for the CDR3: TGTGCCAGCAGGGAACAGGGGAGGTACAATGAGCAGTTCTTC. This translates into CASREQGRYNEQFF.

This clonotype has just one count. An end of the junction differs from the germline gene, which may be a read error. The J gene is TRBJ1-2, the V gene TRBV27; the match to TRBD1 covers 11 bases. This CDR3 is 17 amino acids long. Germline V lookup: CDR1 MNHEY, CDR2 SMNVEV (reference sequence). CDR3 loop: CVSSAGQGANLNYGYTF. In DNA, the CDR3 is TGTGTCAGCAGCGCCGGACAGGGGGCTAACCTTAACTATGGCTACACCTTC.

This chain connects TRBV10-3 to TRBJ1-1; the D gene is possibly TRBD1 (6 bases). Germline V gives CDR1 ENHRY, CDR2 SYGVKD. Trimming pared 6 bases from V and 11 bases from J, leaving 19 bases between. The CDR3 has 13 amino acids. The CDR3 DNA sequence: TGTGCCATCAGCCCACTTCAGGACAGTTTGGCTTTCTTT. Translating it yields CAISPLQDSLAFF.

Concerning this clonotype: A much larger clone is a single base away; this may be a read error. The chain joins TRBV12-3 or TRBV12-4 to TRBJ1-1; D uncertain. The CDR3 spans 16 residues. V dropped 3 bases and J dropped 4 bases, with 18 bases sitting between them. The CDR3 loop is CASSLIFFKVGTEAFF. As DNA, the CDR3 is TGTGCCAGCAGTTTGATCTTTTTTAAGGTTGGCACTGAAGCTTTCTTT.

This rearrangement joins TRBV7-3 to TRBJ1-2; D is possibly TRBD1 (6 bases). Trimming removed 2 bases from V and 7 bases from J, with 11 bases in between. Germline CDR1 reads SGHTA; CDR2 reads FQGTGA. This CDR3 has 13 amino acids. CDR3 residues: CASSLARGGGYTF. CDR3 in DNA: TGTGCCAGCAGCTTAGCAAGAGGGGGTGGCTACACCTTC.

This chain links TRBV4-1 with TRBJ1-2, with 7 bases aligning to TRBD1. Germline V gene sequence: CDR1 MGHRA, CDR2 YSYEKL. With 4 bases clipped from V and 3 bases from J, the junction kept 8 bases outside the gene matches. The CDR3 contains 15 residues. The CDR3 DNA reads TGCGCCAGCAGCCCAAGATTAGGGACAGACTATGGCTACACCTTC. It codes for CASSPRLGTDYGYTF.

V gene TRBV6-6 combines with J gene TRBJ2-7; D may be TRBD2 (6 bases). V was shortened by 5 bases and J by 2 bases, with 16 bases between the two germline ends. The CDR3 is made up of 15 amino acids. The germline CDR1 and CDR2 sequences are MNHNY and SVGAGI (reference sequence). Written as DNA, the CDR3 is TGTGCCAGCAGTCCGGAGGGACGGAAAACCTACGAGCAGTACGTC. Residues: CASSPEGRKTYEQYV.

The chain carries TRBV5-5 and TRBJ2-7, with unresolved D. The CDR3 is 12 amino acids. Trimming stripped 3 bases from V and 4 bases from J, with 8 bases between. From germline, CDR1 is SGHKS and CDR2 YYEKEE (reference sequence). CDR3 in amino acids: CASSSSRYEQYV. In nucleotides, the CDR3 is TGTGCCAGCAGCTCATCACGGTACGAGCAGTACGTC.

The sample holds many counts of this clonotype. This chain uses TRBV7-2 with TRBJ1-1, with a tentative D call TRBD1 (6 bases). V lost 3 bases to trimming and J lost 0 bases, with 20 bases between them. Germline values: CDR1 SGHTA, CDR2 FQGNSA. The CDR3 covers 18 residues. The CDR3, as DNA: TGTGCCAGCAGCTTGTATTCTAGGGGGGGTAGGATGAACACTGAAGCTTTCTTT. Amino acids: CASSLYSRGGRMNTEAFF.

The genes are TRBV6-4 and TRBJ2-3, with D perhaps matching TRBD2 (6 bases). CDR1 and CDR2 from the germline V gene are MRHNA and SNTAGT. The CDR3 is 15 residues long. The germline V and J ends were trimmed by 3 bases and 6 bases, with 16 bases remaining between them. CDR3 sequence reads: CASSEAGRAVDTQYF. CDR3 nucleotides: TGTGCCAGCAGTGAGGCGGGGCGGGCCGTGGATACGCAGTATTTT.

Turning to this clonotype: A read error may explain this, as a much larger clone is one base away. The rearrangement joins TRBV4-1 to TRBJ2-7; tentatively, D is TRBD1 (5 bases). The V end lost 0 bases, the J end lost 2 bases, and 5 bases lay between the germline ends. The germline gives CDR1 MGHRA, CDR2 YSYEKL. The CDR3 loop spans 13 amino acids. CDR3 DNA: TGCGCCAGCAGCCAAGAACAGGCCTACGAGCAGTACTTC. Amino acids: CASSQEQAYEQYF.

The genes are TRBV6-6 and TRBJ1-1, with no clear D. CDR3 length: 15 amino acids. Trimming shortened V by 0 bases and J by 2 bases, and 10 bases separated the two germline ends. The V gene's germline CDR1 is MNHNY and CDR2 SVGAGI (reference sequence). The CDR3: CASSYSAGSNTEAFF. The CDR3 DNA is TGTGCCAGCAGTTACTCTGCGGGGTCTAACACTGAAGCTTTCTTT.

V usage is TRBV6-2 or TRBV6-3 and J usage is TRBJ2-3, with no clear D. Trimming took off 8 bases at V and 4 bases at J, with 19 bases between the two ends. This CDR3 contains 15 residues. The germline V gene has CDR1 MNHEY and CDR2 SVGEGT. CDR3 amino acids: CASGSSAFESDTQYF. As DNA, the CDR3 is TGTGCCAGCGGGTCTAGTGCCTTTGAATCAGATACGCAGTATTTT.

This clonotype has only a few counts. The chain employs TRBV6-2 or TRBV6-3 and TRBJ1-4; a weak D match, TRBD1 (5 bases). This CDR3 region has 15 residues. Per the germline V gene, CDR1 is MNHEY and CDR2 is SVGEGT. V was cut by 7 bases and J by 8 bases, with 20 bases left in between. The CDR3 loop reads CASTITPGVEEKLFF. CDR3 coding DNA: TGTGCCAGCACTATTACCCCGGGGGTTGAAGAAAAACTGTTTTTT.

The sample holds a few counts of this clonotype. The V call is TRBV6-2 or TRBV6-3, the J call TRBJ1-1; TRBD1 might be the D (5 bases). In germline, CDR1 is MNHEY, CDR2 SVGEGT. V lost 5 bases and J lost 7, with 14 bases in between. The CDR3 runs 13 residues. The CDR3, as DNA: TGTGCCAGCAGTCGAGACAGTCCTCTTGAAGCTTTCTTT. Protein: CASSRDSPLEAFF.

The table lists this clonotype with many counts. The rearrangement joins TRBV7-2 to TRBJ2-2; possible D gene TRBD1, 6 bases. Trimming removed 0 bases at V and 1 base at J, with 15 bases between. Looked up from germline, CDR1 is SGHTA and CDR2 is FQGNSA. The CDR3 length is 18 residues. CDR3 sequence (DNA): TGTGCCAGCAGCTTAGCGAGATTCAGGACAGAGAACACCGGGGAGCTGTTTTTT. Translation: CASSLARFRTENTGELFF.

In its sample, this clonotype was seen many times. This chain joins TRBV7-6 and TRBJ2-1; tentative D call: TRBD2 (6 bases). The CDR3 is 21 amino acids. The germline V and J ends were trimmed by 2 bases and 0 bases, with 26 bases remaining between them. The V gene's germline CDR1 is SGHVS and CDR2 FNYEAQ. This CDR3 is CASSLLLPTVGGPSSYNEQFF. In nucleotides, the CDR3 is TGTGCCAGCAGCTTACTCTTACCGACAGTCGGAGGGCCAAGCTCCTACAATGAGCAGTTCTTC. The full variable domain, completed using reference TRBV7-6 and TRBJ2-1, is GAGVSQSPRYKVTKRGQDVALRCDPISGHVSLYWYRQALGQGPEFLTYFNYEAQQDKSGLPNDRFSAERPEGSISTLTIQRTEQRDSAMYRCASSLLLPTVGGPSSYNEQFFGPGTRLTVL.

Here the CDR3 DNA reads TGTGCCAGTAGTACCACAGGTCGGGGCGAAAAACTGTTTTTT. The encoded protein is CASSTTGRGEKLFF. This chain uses TRBV19 with TRBJ1-4, with D perhaps matching TRBD1 (5 bases). Germline CDR1 is LNHDA and CDR2 is SQIVND (reference sequence). Trimming cost V 4 bases and J 8 bases, with 14 bases left between them. This CDR3 region has 14 residues. Full variable domain (outside the CDR3, taken from reference TRBV19 and TRBJ1-4): DGGITQSPKYLFRKEGQNVTLSCEQNLNHDAMYWYRQDPGQGLRLIYYSQIVNDFQKGDIAEGYSVSREKKESFPLTVTSAQKNPTAFYLCASSTTGRGEKLFFGSGTQLSVL.

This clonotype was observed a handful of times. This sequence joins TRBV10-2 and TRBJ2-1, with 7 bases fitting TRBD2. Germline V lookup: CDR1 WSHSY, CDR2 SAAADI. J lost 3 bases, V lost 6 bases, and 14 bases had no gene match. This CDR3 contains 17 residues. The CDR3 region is CASRGWRGGEIYNEQFF. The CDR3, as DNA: TGCGCCAGCAGGGGGTGGCGCGGGGGAGAGATCTACAATGAGCAGTTCTTC.

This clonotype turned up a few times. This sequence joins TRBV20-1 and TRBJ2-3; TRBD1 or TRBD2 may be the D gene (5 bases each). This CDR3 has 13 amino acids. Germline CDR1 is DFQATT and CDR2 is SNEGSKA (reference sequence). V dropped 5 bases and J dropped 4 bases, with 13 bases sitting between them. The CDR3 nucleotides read TGCAGTGCTTACGGGGCTCAGGCAGATACGCAGTATTTT. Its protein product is CSAYGAQADTQYF.